The following is a TCR beta chain sequence with its context. Ten or more counts support this clonotype. This receptor's antigen is unknown. No much larger clone is present one base from it, and per-base qualities are unavailable. This record comes from a study of tumor-infiltrating lymphocytes in oesophageal squamous cell carcinoma (dated by TCRdb to the mid-2010s). Libraries were constructed by PCR. Sequencing took place on an Illumina HiSeq 2000. TCRdb trimmed public reads at Q25 via fastp, called clones via MiXCR and kept in-frame beta chains. Rows are unified per CDR3 protein, each entry keeping the most common DNA and genes. The sample table lists around 22,000 distinct CDR3 sequences, 30% to 40% of them with a count of one. About 25% of the sample comes from the top ten. This clonotype originated in a male donor with esophageal squamous cell carcinoma. The specimen was esophageal tumor tissue.

The CDR3 protein: CASSLREINEKLFF. The DNA sequence is as follows: TGTGCCAGCAGCTTGCGGGAGATTAATGAAAAACTGTTTTTT. Here the chain combines TRBV5-6 and TRBJ1-4, with no reliable assignment of the D segment. Cut back by 1 base and 4 bases, the V and J ends lie 8 bases apart. CDR1 and CDR2, per the germline V gene, are SGHDT and YYEEEE. The CDR3 covers 14 residues, taking in both the cysteine and the phenylalanine. Only the CDR3 region is kept as DNA, spanning 42 bases read in frame from base 1.